These 28 T cell receptor beta chains share one sample of origin, sequenced in a study of human T cells and chemical hapten exposure. TCRdb redid the calling of the RACE reads with MiXCR, one entry per CDR3 protein. The sample gives some 82,000 distinct CDR3 sequences, about 6.3% of which show up once; under 1.5% is in the top ten. This sample's time point: patch test 2, 6 weeks after DPC sensitization. The treatment is: therapeutic diphenylcyclopropenone sensitization with weekly scalp DPC. The sample here was whole blood, taken in connection with sensitization to the hapten diphenylcyclopropenone (DPC). Source of these receptors: a woman aged 25 to 39 with alopecia areata. Some clones in this sample may be carry-over from other donors' samples.

The chain couples TRBV6-5 to TRBJ1-2; a weak D match, TRBD1 (5 bases). There are 12 residues in the CDR3. V was clipped by 7 bases and J by 5 bases, with 11 bases between them. CDR1 MNHEY and CDR2 SVGAGI come from the germline V gene. The CDR3 here is CASTGGRYGYTF. The CDR3 DNA follows: TGTGCCAGCACGGGGGGGAGATATGGCTACACCTTC.

This clonotype showed up many times. The rearrangement joins TRBV29-1 to TRBJ2-3; D remains unclear. V shed 7 bases and J shed 2 bases, with 7 bases lying between them. The CDR3 is made up of 11 amino acids. Germline V gene data show CDR1 as SQVTM and CDR2 as ANQGSEA. CDR3 DNA sequence: TGCAGCGCAACACCCACAGATACGCAGTATTTT. This encodes CSATPTDTQYF.

In its sample, this clonotype was seen a few times. J is TRBJ1-2 and V is TRBV7-9, with 7 bases fitting TRBD1. Per germline, CDR1 SEHNR and CDR2 FQNEAQ (reference sequence). The CDR3 consists of 15 residues. The trim removed 4 bases at V and 2 bases at J, leaving 7 bases unmatched. CDR3 in amino acids: CASSSQGQPNYGYTF. In DNA, the CDR3 is TGTGCCAGCAGCTCCCAGGGACAGCCAAACTATGGCTACACCTTC.

At least ten counts were recorded for this clonotype. V and J are TRBV20-1 and TRBJ1-1; D remains ambiguous. Trimming left V 6 bases short and J 0 bases short, with 8 bases between. Germline lookup yields CDR1 DFQATT and CDR2 SNEGSKA (reference sequence). The CDR3 length is 12 residues. The CDR3 loop reads CSALHMNTEAFF. The CDR3 coding sequence is TGCAGTGCCCTCCATATGAACACTGAAGCTTTCTTT.

This clonotype showed up many times. This rearrangement joins TRBV7-8 to TRBJ1-1; no firm D call. V was cut by 6 bases and J by 6 bases, with 17 bases left in between. The CDR3 has 14 amino acids. The germline V gene has CDR1 SGHVS and CDR2 FQNEAQ. The CDR3 DNA follows: TGTGCCAGCAGTTTCGGCCCTAGTTGGGCTGAAGCTTTCTTT. As protein: CASSFGPSWAEAFF.

This clonotype was observed a few times. The chain couples TRBV2 to TRBJ1-1; D gene unclear. This CDR3 comprises 14 residues. V was shortened by 4 bases and J by 6 bases, with 15 bases between the two germline ends. Germline values: CDR1 SNHLY, CDR2 FYNNEI. The CDR3 protein is CASSGGSNFAEAFF. As DNA, the CDR3 is TGTGCCAGCAGTGGAGGCAGTAACTTTGCTGAAGCTTTCTTT.

This clonotype was counted at least ten times. The chain carries TRBV2 and TRBJ1-5; D gene uncertain. Looked up from germline, CDR1 is SNHLY and CDR2 is FYNNEI. The V and J ends lost 6 bases and 3 bases respectively, with 12 bases between them. The CDR3 sequence is 14 residues long. The CDR3 DNA follows: TGTGCCAGCAGCGAACGTCCGTACAATCAGCCCCAGCATTTT. It yields the protein CASSERPYNQPQHF.

In this sample, this clonotype turned up many times. The chain combines TRBV7-2 with TRBJ1-2; no firm D call. The CDR3 has 14 residues. The V end was cut by 2 bases, the J end by 4 bases, with 11 bases between. In germline, CDR1 is SGHTA, CDR2 FQGNSA. CDR3 amino acids: CASSLNRQSYGYTF. The DNA of the CDR3 is TGTGCCAGCAGCTTAAATCGTCAGAGCTATGGCTACACCTTC. Variable domain in full (rest from reference TRBV7-2 and TRBJ1-2): GAGVSQSPSNKVTEKGKDVELRCDPISGHTALYWYRQSLGQGLEFLIYFQGNSAPDKSGLPSDRFSAERTGGSVSTLTIQRTQQEDSAVYLCASSLNRQSYGYTFGSGTRLTVV.

This clonotype was counted many times. The V gene is TRBV5-1, the J gene TRBJ2-5, with TRBD2 as a possible D gene (5 bases). CDR1 is SGHRS, CDR2 YFSETQ, per germline. This CDR3 comprises 15 residues. Between the trimmed V and J ends, which lost 1 base and 4 bases, there was a span of 14 bases. CDR3 nucleotides: TGCGCCAGCAGCTTGCCCGGGATCGGCGTAGAGACCCAGTACTTC. Protein: CASSLPGIGVETQYF.

This clonotype was picked up many times. The genes are TRBV9 and TRBJ2-2; D not certain. CDR1 SGDLS and CDR2 YYNGEE come from the germline V gene. V lost 5 bases to trimming and J lost 2 bases, with 7 bases between them. The CDR3 spans 13 residues. The CDR3 coding sequence is TGTGCCAGCAGACAGAGCAACACCGGGGAGCTGTTTTTT. Translation gives CASRQSNTGELFF.

In this sample, this clonotype turned up a few times. This rearrangement joins TRBV12-3 or TRBV12-4 to TRBJ2-1, with 8 bases matching TRBD1. With 6 bases clipped from V and 5 bases from J, the junction kept 6 bases outside the gene matches. The length of the CDR3 is 14 residues. The DNA of the CDR3 is TGTGCCAGCAGATTTGACAGGGGTCACAATGAGCAGTTCTTC. It specifies CASRFDRGHNEQFF.

The CDR3 DNA is TGTGCCAGCAGCAATTCAGGGGGCACTGAAGCTTTCTTT. Translating it yields CASSNSGGTEAFF. V usage is TRBV12-3 or TRBV12-4 and J usage is TRBJ1-1, with TRBD1 matching over 7 bases. Losses at the gene ends were 6 bases for V and 4 bases for J; bases not matched to a gene: 5. There are 13 residues in the CDR3.

Many counts were recorded for this clonotype. This chain joins TRBV20-1 and TRBJ2-3, with 7 positions matching TRBD2. V was pared by 0 bases and J by 1 base, with 4 bases of the junction left unmatched. The CDR3 sequence is 15 residues long. The germline gives CDR1 DFQATT, CDR2 SNEGSKA (reference sequence). CDR3: CSARDMAGGTDTQYF. As DNA, the CDR3 is TGCAGTGCTAGAGATATGGCGGGGGGCACAGATACGCAGTATTTT.

A remark on this clonotype: Just one base apart from a much larger clone, this may be a read error. The J gene is TRBJ2-1, the V gene TRBV11-3, with 13 positions matching TRBD2. Germline assignment: CDR1 SGHNT and CDR2 YENEEA. The CDR3 totals 21 residues. V shed 5 bases and J 1 base; nucleotides not matched to a gene: 17. The CDR3 DNA sequence: TGTGCCAGCAGCCCTACCGCCGGGACTAGCGGGGCCCACCCTTCCTACAATGAGCAGTTCTTC. This sequence encodes CASSPTAGTSGAHPSYNEQFF.

The rearrangement joins TRBV10-3 to TRBJ1-6; no definite D call. Germline loops: CDR1 ENHRY, CDR2 SYGVKD. The length of the CDR3 is 15 residues. V lost 3 bases to trimming and J lost 5 bases, with 11 bases between them. CDR3 sequence (DNA): TGTGCCATCAGTGACCCGCGGCGGGATAATTCACCCCTCCACTTT. It is translated as CAISDPRRDNSPLHF.

This clonotype has ten or more counts. V and J are TRBV5-1 and TRBJ2-7; D might be TRBD1 (5 bases). Germline values: CDR1 SGHRS, CDR2 YFSETQ. The CDR3 totals 13 residues. Deletions cut 0 bases from V and 5 bases from J, with 9 bases between. The CDR3 loop is CASSLEIGDEQYF. CDR3 nucleotide sequence: TGCGCCAGCAGCTTGGAAATAGGGGACGAGCAGTACTTC.

The chain uses TRBV6-1 and TRBJ2-7; TRBD1 agrees at 7 bases. Germline V gene lookup returns CDR1 MNHNS and CDR2 SASEGT. Unmatched junction bases numbered 5, after V lost 2 bases and J lost 1 base. CDR3 length: 15 amino acids. The DNA for the CDR3 is TGTGCCAGCAGTGAATGGGGGACAGCTTCCTACGAGCAGTACTTC. Translating it yields CASSEWGTASYEQYF.

The chain joins TRBV20-1 to TRBJ1-1; 7 positions match TRBD1. V dropped 5 bases and J dropped 7; count of bases not matched to a gene: 7. The V gene's germline CDR1 is DFQATT and CDR2 SNEGSKA (reference sequence). CDR3 length equals 12 residues. CDR3 amino acids: CSARDSDIEAFF. In DNA form, the CDR3 reads TGCAGTGCTCGGGACAGCGACATTGAAGCTTTCTTT.

This chain connects TRBV7-9 to TRBJ1-3; D gene unclear. CDR1 is SEHNR and CDR2 is FQNEAQ in the germline V gene (reference sequence). This CDR3 has 19 amino acids. Trimming cost V 5 bases and J 0 bases, with 23 bases left between them. The CDR3 region has the DNA TGTGCCAGCAGCCCCCGATATGGGTCGGGGTTTGACTCTGGAAACACCATATATTTT. It codes for CASSPRYGSGFDSGNTIYF.

This clonotype appeared many times. J is TRBJ1-2 and V is TRBV13; 9 nucleotides match TRBD1. Germline V gene lookup returns CDR1 PRHDT and CDR2 FYEKMQ (reference sequence). This CDR3 contains 15 residues. V shed 3 bases and J 2 bases; nucleotides not matched to a gene: 4. CDR3 sequence (DNA): TGTGCCAGCAGCTTTTGGGACAGGGAAAACTATGGCTACACCTTC. It encodes CASSFWDRENYGYTF.

To note about this clonotype: With a much larger clone just one base away, this may be a read error. The rearrangement joins TRBV20-1 to TRBJ1-2; 8 bases fit TRBD1. Per germline, CDR1 DFQATT and CDR2 SNEGSKA (reference sequence). The CDR3 consists of 13 residues. In DNA form, the CDR3 reads TGCAGTGCTCGGGGTCAGGGGGCGCAGGGCTACAACTTC. Residues: CSARGQGAQGYNF.

This clonotype appeared many times. The rearrangement links TRBV7-9 to TRBJ1-1; 8 bases fit TRBD1. This CDR3 is 16 amino acids long. CDR1 and CDR2 from the germline V gene are SEHNR and FQNEAQ (reference sequence). Losses at the gene ends were 3 bases for V and 5 bases for J; bases not matched to a gene: 11. This chain's CDR3 is CASSFSGQGRWTEAFF. Here the CDR3 DNA reads TGTGCCAGCAGCTTTTCAGGACAGGGAAGGTGGACTGAAGCTTTCTTT. Full variable domain (missing parts from reference TRBV7-9 and TRBJ1-1): DTGVSQNPRHKITKRGQNVTFRCDPISEHNRLYWYRQTLGQGPEFLTYFQNEAQLEKSRLLSDRFSAERPKGSFSTLEIQRTEQGDSAMYLCASSFSGQGRWTEAFFGQGTRLTVV.

This clonotype was seen ten or more times. CDR3 in DNA: TGTGCCAGCAGCCCAACCGGAGATACGCAGTATTTT. It is translated as CASSPTGDTQYF. V and J are TRBV6-6 and TRBJ2-3; D unclear. Trimming removed 6 bases at V and 5 bases at J, with 9 bases between. Germline V CDR1 and CDR2: MNHNY, SVGAGI (reference sequence). This CDR3 is built from 12 residues.

This clonotype was recorded a few times. J is TRBJ1-1 and V is TRBV12-3 or TRBV12-4, with no clear D. The CDR3 has 13 amino acids. Deletions cut 1 base from V and 5 bases from J, with 8 bases between. The CDR3 spells CASSLGTGTEAFF. The CDR3 region has the DNA TGTGCCAGCAGTTTAGGTACCGGGACTGAAGCTTTCTTT.

This clonotype came up a few times. J is TRBJ1-1 and V is TRBV7-6; a possible D gene is TRBD1 (6 bases). The CDR3 is 14 residues long. Germline CDR1 reads SGHVS; CDR2 reads FNYEAQ. Trimming took off 5 bases at V and 1 base at J, with 11 bases between the two ends. The CDR3 region has the DNA TGTGCCAGCAGCATAGGGGGGACGAACACTGAAGCTTTCTTT. Translation: CASSIGGTNTEAFF.

In its sample, this clonotype was seen many times. The chain links TRBV11-1 to TRBJ2-1; D remains ambiguous. Per the germline V gene, CDR1 is SGHAT and CDR2 is FQDESV (reference sequence). Trimming cost V 0 bases and J 0 bases, with 6 bases left between them. The CDR3 sequence is 15 residues long. As DNA, the CDR3 is TGTGCCAGCAGCTTAGCTCTGAGCTCCTACAATGAGCAGTTCTTC. Amino acids: CASSLALSSYNEQFF.

A few counts support this clonotype. This chain joins TRBV28 and TRBJ1-2, with unresolved D. V was trimmed by 3 bases and J by 7 bases, leaving 9 bases between them. In germline, CDR1 is MDHEN, CDR2 SYDVKM. This CDR3 comprises 12 residues. This CDR3 is CASSLSLSGYTF. The CDR3 DNA reads as TGTGCCAGCAGTTTGAGTCTCTCTGGCTACACCTTC.

This clonotype came up many times. Here the CDR3 DNA reads TGTGCCAGCAGCTTAAACAGAGCATATAATTCACCCCTCCACTTT. It specifies CASSLNRAYNSPLHF. The rearrangement links TRBV7-2 to TRBJ1-6, with D uncertain. Looked up from germline, CDR1 is SGHTA and CDR2 is FQGNSA. V lost 2 bases and J lost 4, with 9 bases in between. There are 15 residues in the CDR3. Combining the CDR3 with reference TRBV7-2 and TRBJ1-6 gives the whole variable domain GAGVSQSPSNKVTEKGKDVELRCDPISGHTALYWYRQSLGQGLEFLIYFQGNSAPDKSGLPSDRFSAERTGGSVSTLTIQRTQQEDSAVYLCASSLNRAYNSPLHFGNGTRLTVT.